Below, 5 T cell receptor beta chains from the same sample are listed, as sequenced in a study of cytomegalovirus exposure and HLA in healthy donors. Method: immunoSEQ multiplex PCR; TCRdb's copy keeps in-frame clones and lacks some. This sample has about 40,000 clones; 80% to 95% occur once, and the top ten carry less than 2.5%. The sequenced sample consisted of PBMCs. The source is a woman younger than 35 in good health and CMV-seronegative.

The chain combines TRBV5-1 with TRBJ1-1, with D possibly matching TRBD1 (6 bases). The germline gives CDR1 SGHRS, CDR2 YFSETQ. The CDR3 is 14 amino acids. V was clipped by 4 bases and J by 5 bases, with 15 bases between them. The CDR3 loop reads CASSGEGGHTEAFF. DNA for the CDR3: TGCGCCAGCAGCGGGGAGGGGGGGCATACTGAAGCTTTCTTT.

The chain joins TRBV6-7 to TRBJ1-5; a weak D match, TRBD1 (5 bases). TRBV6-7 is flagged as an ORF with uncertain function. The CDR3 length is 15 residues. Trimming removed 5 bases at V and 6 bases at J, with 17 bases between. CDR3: CASSAPRVLGQPQHF. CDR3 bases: TGTGCCAGCAGTGCGCCCAGGGTTTTGGGTCAGCCCCAGCATTTT.

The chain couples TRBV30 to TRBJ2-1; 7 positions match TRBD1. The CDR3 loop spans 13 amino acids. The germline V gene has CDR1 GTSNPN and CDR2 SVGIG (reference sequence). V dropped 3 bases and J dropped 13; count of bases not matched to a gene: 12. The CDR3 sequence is CAWSYAEGAVQFF. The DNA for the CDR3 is TGTGCCTGGAGCTACGCCGAGGGGGCTGTACAGTTCTTC.

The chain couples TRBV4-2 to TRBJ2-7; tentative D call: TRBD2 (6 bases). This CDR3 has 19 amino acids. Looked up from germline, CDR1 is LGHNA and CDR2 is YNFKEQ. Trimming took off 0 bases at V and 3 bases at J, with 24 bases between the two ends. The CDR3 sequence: CASSQEEGLGRPNFYEQYF. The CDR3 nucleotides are TGTGCCAGCAGCCAAGAGGAGGGTCTGGGGCGCCCTAATTTCTACGAGCAGTACTTC.

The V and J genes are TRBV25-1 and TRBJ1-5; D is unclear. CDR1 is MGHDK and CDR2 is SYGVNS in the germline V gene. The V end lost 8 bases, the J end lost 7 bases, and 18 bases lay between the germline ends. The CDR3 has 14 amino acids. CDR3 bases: TGTGCCAGCCAATCCGGGGTATCGAGCCAGCCCCAGCATTTT. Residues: CASQSGVSSQPQHF.